Sequencing of this T cell receptor beta chain was carried out in a study of T cells of healthy individuals. Via MiXCR, TCRdb re-called the 5' RACE reads, giving one row per CDR3 protein. The table shows 60,000 to 75,000 distinct CDR3 sequences, with 15% to 20% occurring only once. This clonotype has more than one count but fewer than ten. V was clipped by 2 bases and J by 4 bases, with 14 bases between them. The germline gives CDR1 MDHEN, CDR2 SYDVKM. CDR3 length: 15 amino acids. This rearrangement joins TRBV28 to TRBJ1-1; no reliable D call. The sequence derives from a human donor in good health. This CDR3 reads CASSLLSASPTEAFF. CDR3 DNA sequence: TGTGCCAGCAGTTTACTGTCAGCCTCGCCCACTGAAGCTTTCTTT.